These 8 T cell receptor beta chains came from one sample sequenced in a study of neurological immune-mediated disorders. TCRdb redid the calling of the 5' RACE reads with MiXCR, one entry per CDR3 protein. The sample gives roughly 50,000 distinct CDR3 sequences, roughly 13% of which show up once; about 10% is in the top ten. Sequences were obtained from PBMCs. These receptor sequences come from a woman aged 60 to 75 with HTLV-1-associated myelopathy (HAM/TSP).

At least ten counts were recorded for this clonotype. V and J are TRBV10-3 and TRBJ2-3; D is uncertain. The length of the CDR3 is 15 residues. The V end was cut by 4 bases, the J end by 2 bases, with 13 bases between. Looked up from germline, CDR1 is ENHRY and CDR2 is SYGVKD. The CDR3 DNA follows: TGTGCCATCAGTGGATCGGAACCTATCACAGATACGCAGTATTTT. This gives the protein CAISGSEPITDTQYF.

This clonotype was counted many times. The gene calls are TRBV5-1 and TRBJ2-1; D is ambiguous. This CDR3 region has 11 residues. Trimming stripped 4 bases from V and 4 bases from J, with 3 bases between. Germline-derived CDR1 and CDR2 are SGHRS and YFSETQ. The CDR3 spells CASSVYNEQFF. The CDR3 DNA follows: TGCGCCAGCAGCGTGTACAATGAGCAGTTCTTC.

The V gene is TRBV7-9, the J gene TRBJ2-1; 7 nucleotides agree with TRBD2. From germline, CDR1 is SEHNR and CDR2 FQNEAQ (reference sequence). CDR3 size: 12 residues. V lost 3 bases and J lost 12; bases outside the gene matches: 5. In DNA, the CDR3 is TGTGCCAGCAGCTTTGGCGGGAGAAGGCAGTTCTTC. Translating gives CASSFGGRRQFF. Complete variable domain (other parts from reference TRBV7-9 and TRBJ2-1): DTGVSQNPRHKITKRGQNVTFRCDPISEHNRLYWYRQTLGQGPEFLTYFQNEAQLEKSRLLSDRFSAERPKGSFSTLEIQRTEQGDSAMYLCASSFGGRRQFFGPGTRLTVL.

Remarks on this clonotype: Being one base from a much bigger clone, this may be a read error. J is TRBJ2-1 and V is TRBV25-1; D not certain. Germline CDR1 and CDR2: MGHDK and SYGVNS. The CDR3 consists of 13 residues. Trimming took off 2 bases at V and 8 bases at J, with 10 bases between the two ends. CDR3 nucleotides: TGTGCCAGCAGTGAAGGGAAGGACGATGAGCAGTTCTTC. This encodes CASSEGKDDEQFF.

There are many counts of this clonotype. V gene TRBV3-1 combines with J gene TRBJ2-7, with a weak D call TRBD2 (6 bases). The germline V gene has CDR1 LGHDT and CDR2 YNNKEL (reference sequence). V was shortened by 1 base and J by 1 base, with 11 bases between the two germline ends. This CDR3 has 15 residues. CDR3 in DNA: TGTGCCAGCAGCCAAGTGGAGGGCCCGTCCTACGAGCAGTACTTC. Translation gives CASSQVEGPSYEQYF.

In its sample, this clonotype was seen many times. The gene calls are TRBV5-1 and TRBJ2-7, with D maybe TRBD1 (6 bases). The CDR3 runs 13 residues. Germline loops: CDR1 SGHRS, CDR2 YFSETQ. The V gene lost 5 bases and the J gene lost 8 bases, with 17 bases spanning the gap. The CDR3 region is CASRLDSPTKQYF. For the CDR3, the DNA is TGCGCCAGCAGACTGGACAGCCCTACGAAGCAGTACTTC.

In its sample, this clonotype was seen many times. V is TRBV9 and J is TRBJ2-1; TRBD1 or TRBD2 may be the D gene (5 bases each). The CDR3 is made up of 14 amino acids. The V gene's germline CDR1 is SGDLS and CDR2 YYNGEE. The ends were cut back, 0 bases at V and 10 bases at J, with 14 bases in the middle. CDR3: CASSVAGTIKEQFF. CDR3 nucleotides: TGTGCCAGCAGCGTAGCCGGGACGATCAAGGAGCAGTTCTTC. The variable domain in full, with the rest retrieved from reference TRBV9 and TRBJ2-1, is DSGVTQTPKHLITATGQRVTLRCSPRSGDLSVYWYQQSLDQGLQFLIQYYNGEERAKGNILERFSAQQFPDLHSELNLSSLELGDSALYFCASSVAGTIKEQFFGPGTRLTVL.

This clonotype was recorded at least ten times. The genes are TRBV7-9 and TRBJ2-1, with 13 nucleotides matching TRBD2. Unmatched junction bases numbered 13, after V lost 5 bases and J lost 0 bases. The V gene's germline CDR1 is SEHNR and CDR2 FQNEAQ (reference sequence). This CDR3 is 20 amino acids long. For the CDR3, the DNA is TGTGCCAGCAGCCAGACCGGGACTAGCGGGGATTTCAGCTCCTACAATGAGCAGTTCTTC. This codes for CASSQTGTSGDFSSYNEQFF. Full variable domain (missing parts from reference TRBV7-9 and TRBJ2-1): DTGVSQNPRHKITKRGQNVTFRCDPISEHNRLYWYRQTLGQGPEFLTYFQNEAQLEKSRLLSDRFSAERPKGSFSTLEIQRTEQGDSAMYLCASSQTGTSGDFSSYNEQFFGPGTRLTVL.